These T cell receptor beta chains were read from a single sample in a study of Ad26.COV2.S vaccination and SARS-CoV-2 variants. Sequenced by immunoSEQ multiplex PCR; TCRdb stores in-frame clones only, minus some. The profile covers some 300,000 clones, with about 86% appearing a single time and approximately 1.9% taken by the ten largest. Here the sequenced sample was peripheral blood, taken in a trial of Ad26.COV2.S vaccine versus placebo. Source of these receptors: a person between 18 and 65 years old who received the Ad26.COV2.S COVID-19 vaccine or a placebo. The CDR3 runs from the conserved cysteine through the conserved F or W. A D gene is named only where the DNA matches it firmly. For some rows the clone size is stated as once, few or many, or as a class when expanded; others skip it.

-,TRBV5-4,-,TRBJ2-2,CASSLAGTGLTGELFF
-,TRBV2,-,TRBJ2-7,CASFGWTSYEQYF
-,TRBV2,-,TRBJ1-2,CASSLTGKNDGYTF
TRBD1,TRBV9,-,TRBJ1-6,CASEEGAGNSPLHF
-,TRBV5-6,once,TRBJ1-3,CASSHSGNTIYF
-,TRBV2,-,TRBJ1-6,CASRPSSSENSPLHF
-,TRBV29-1,-,TRBJ1-1,CSPARDTEAFF
TRBD1,TRBV25-1,-,TRBJ1-1,CASLGDRDGPEAFF
-,TRBV6-5,-,TRBJ2-3,CASRTVSTDTQYF
TRBD1,TRBV18,-,TRBJ2-7,CASSHRDRGSSYEQYF
TRBD1,TRBV3-1/TRBV3-2,-,TRBJ2-7,CASSLRQGAYEQYF
-,TRBV19,-,TRBJ1-4,CARGQGRGSQELFF
-,TRBV5-1,-,TRBJ2-5,CASSLGPGAHETQYF
TRBD2,TRBV6-5,-,TRBJ2-7,CASSYTSGLSYEQYF
-,TRBV19,-,TRBJ1-2,CASSATLDRAGGYTF
-,TRBV9,few,TRBJ1-2,CASRPGSGYGYTF
-,TRBV30,-,TRBJ1-4,CAVTGLGGEKLFF